A selection of T cell receptor beta chains follows, all from one sample in a study of vaccination and CD4 T cells after COVID-19. Their specific antigens are unknown. TCRdb passed the PCR reads through MiXCR, listing each CDR3 protein once. This table has 3,500 to 4,000 distinct CDR3 sequences, about a fifth appearing once. Sequencing input: CD4+ T cells from blood, cultured in vitro. The source of these receptors is a human donor who had recovered from COVID-19. Both conserved end residues are part of each CDR3. D genes are given only for firm matches. Only part of the rows carry a size: once, few, many, or a class if the clone is expanded.

>TRBJ2-5|14|TRBV12-3/TRBV12-4|few|TRBD1
TGTGCCAGCAGTGCCGACAGGGCCCAAGAGACCCAGTACTTC
CASSADRAQETQYF
>TRBJ2-3|11|TRBV2|-|-
TGTGCCAGCAGTACCACAGATACGCAGTATTTT
CASSTTDTQYF
>TRBJ2-1|13|TRBV7-6|-|-
TGTGCCAGCAGCTCGGACGGACCTTCGGAGCAGTTCTTC
CASSSDGPSEQFF
>TRBJ2-5|14|TRBV18|-|-
TGTGCCAGCTCCCTCAGGGGCTTGCAAGAGACCCAGTACTTC
CASSLRGLQETQYF
>TRBJ1-1|14|TRBV9|few|-
TGTGCCAGCAGCGTGAACAGCAGAAACACTGAAGCTTTCTTT
CASSVNSRNTEAFF
>TRBJ2-7|13|TRBV20-1|medium-sized|-
TGCAGTGCTCCCGGGGCGGGGCTCTACGAGCAGTACTTC
CSAPGAGLYEQYF
>TRBJ2-1|16|TRBV6-1|-|TRBD2
TGTGCCAGCAGTGAAGTTTTAGCGGGGGCCAGGGATGAGCAGTTCTTC
CASSEVLAGARDEQFF
>TRBJ2-3|15|TRBV9|few|TRBD2
TGTGCCAGCAGCCCAACTAGCGGGGGCACAGATACGCAGTATTTT
CASSPTSGGTDTQYF
>TRBJ1-1|16|TRBV5-1|-|-
TGCGCCAGCAGCCTGGACAGCAGGTCCTGGAACACTGAAGCTTTCTTT
CASSLDSRSWNTEAFF
>TRBJ1-2|15|TRBV27|medium-sized|-
TGTGCCAGCAGTCTCGCGGGACATCTTGACCATGGCTACACCTTC
CASSLAGHLDHGYTF
>TRBJ2-5|16|TRBV11-2|few|TRBD2
TGTGCCAGCAGCTTAGACGGGGGGGAAGGTCAAGAGACCCAGTACTTC
CASSLDGGEGQETQYF
>TRBJ2-5|14|TRBV10-3|medium-sized|-
TGTGCCATCAGTGAGTCGAACGGGCTGGAGACCCAGTACTTC
CAISESNGLETQYF
>TRBJ2-7|14|TRBV6-1|-|-
TGTGCCAGCAGACGAGGGGACGGAGCCTACGAGCAGTACTTC
CASRRGDGAYEQYF
>TRBJ1-3|13|TRBV20-1|medium-sized|-
TGCAGTGCTAGAGATCAAGGGGGAAACACCATATATTTT
CSARDQGGNTIYF
>TRBJ1-1|15|TRBV5-1|few|TRBD1
TGCGCCAGCAGCCCTCGTCCCGGGACAGGGGCGGAAGCTTTCTTT
CASSPRPGTGAEAFF
>TRBJ1-2|13|TRBV27|-|-
TGTGCCAGCAGTCTATACAGGGACTATGGCTACACCTTC
CASSLYRDYGYTF
>TRBJ2-7|14|TRBV2|-|-
TGTGCCAGCAGACACCGGGACAACTCCTACGAGCAGTACTTC
CASRHRDNSYEQYF
>TRBJ1-1|14|TRBV19|medium-sized|-
TGTGCCAGTAGCAGAGGGACGCCTAACACTGAAGCTTTCTTT
CASSRGTPNTEAFF
>TRBJ1-2|16|TRBV14|medium-sized|-
TGTGCCAGCAGCCTTTGGGGGACACCAACTAACTATGGCTACACCTTC
CASSLWGTPTNYGYTF
>TRBJ1-1|13|TRBV7-6|-|-
TGTGCCAACAGCTTAGGTCCCCAGGGTGAAGCTTTCTTT
CANSLGPQGEAFF
>TRBJ1-1|14|TRBV10-3|-|-
TGTGCCACCGGAGGAGTGCCGAAGGCCACTGAAGCTTTCTTT
CATGGVPKATEAFF
>TRBJ2-5|14|TRBV10-3|few|TRBD2
TGTGCCATCAGCGCCTCGGGGGGCCAAGAGACCCAGTACTTC
CAISASGGQETQYF
>TRBJ2-5|15|TRBV5-6|medium-sized|TRBD2
TGTGCCAGCAGCCAACTAGCGGGGGGCCAAGAGACCCAGTACTTC
CASSQLAGGQETQYF
>TRBJ2-6|17|TRBV6-2/TRBV6-3|-|TRBD2
TGTGCCAGCAGCCCGACTAGCGGGGTCTCTGGGGCCAACGTCCTGACTTTC
CASSPTSGVSGANVLTF
>TRBJ1-2|13|TRBV7-9|-|-
TGTGCCAGCAGCTTACAGGATAACTATGGCTACACCTTC
CASSLQDNYGYTF
>TRBJ2-1|13|TRBV12-3/TRBV12-4|-|-
TGTGCCAGCAGTTTAGAGTGGGGGACCTTTCGGTTCTTC
CASSLEWGTFRFF
>TRBJ1-5|13|TRBV27|-|-
TGTGCCAGCATATTCCATAGCAATCAGCCCCAGCATTTT
CASIFHSNQPQHF
>TRBJ1-2|14|TRBV30|few|-
TGTGCCTGGAGTGTAACCACTGATAACTATGGCTACACCTTC
CAWSVTTDNYGYTF
>TRBJ2-2|16|TRBV6-5|few|TRBD2
TGTGCCAGCAGTTCCTTTAGCGGGGGGAACACCGGGGAGCTGTTTTTT
CASSSFSGGNTGELFF
>TRBJ2-3|12|TRBV2|few|-
TGTGCCAGCAGCGAATTTTCAGATACGCAGTATTTT
CASSEFSDTQYF
>TRBJ2-3|17|TRBV5-1|-|TRBD2
TGCGCCAGCAGCTTGAACCCTAGCGGGCTTCGCACAGATACGCAGTATTTT
CASSLNPSGLRTDTQYF
>TRBJ1-1|13|TRBV5-4|-|-
TGTGCCAGCAGCTCCCCCACGAACACTGAAGCTTTCTTT
CASSSPTNTEAFF
>TRBJ2-5|12|TRBV5-1|few|-
TGCGCCAGCAGCGAAGCGATGGAGACCCAGTACTTC
CASSEAMETQYF
>TRBJ1-1|13|TRBV10-1|-|-
TGCGCCAGCAGTGAGCGGCAGGGGACTGAAGCTTTCTTT
CASSERQGTEAFF
>TRBJ2-3|16|TRBV5-4|-|TRBD2
TGTGCCAGCAGCTCGACTAGCGGGGGACTCGGAGATACGCAGTATTTT
CASSSTSGGLGDTQYF
>TRBJ1-5|15|TRBV12-3/TRBV12-4|medium-sized|TRBD1
TGTGCCAGCAGGGGGGCAGGGGGCATGGGTCAGCCCCAGCATTTT
CASRGAGGMGQPQHF
>TRBJ1-5|15|TRBV20-1|medium-sized|TRBD1
TGCAGTGCTAGAGGGGGACAGGGGGAAACACAGCCCCAGCATTTT
CSARGGQGETQPQHF
>TRBJ1-5|15|TRBV3-1|few|-
TGTGCCAGCAGCCCGGACAGTTATAGCAATCAGCCCCAGCATTTT
CASSPDSYSNQPQHF